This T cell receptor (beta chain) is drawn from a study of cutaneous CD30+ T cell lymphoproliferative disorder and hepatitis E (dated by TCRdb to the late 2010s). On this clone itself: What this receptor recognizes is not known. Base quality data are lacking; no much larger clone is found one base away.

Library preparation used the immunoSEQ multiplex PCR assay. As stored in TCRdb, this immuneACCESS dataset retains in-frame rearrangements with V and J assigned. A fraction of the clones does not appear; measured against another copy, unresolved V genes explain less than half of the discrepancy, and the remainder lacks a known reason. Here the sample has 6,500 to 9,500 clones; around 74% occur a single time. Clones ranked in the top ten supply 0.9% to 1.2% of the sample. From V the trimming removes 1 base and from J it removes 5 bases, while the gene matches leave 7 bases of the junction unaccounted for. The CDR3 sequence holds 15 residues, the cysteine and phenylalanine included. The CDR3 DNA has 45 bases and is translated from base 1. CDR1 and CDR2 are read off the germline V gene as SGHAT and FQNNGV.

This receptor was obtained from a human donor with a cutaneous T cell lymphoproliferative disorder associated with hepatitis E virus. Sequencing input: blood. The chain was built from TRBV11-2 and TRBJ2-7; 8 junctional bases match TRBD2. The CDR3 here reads CASSLGQGLVNEQYF. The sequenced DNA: TGTGCCAGCAGCTTAGGTCAGGGACTAGTTAACGAGCAGTACTTC. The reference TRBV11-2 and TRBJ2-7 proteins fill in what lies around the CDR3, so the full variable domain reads EAGVAQSPRYKIIEKRQSVAFWCNPISGHATLYWYQQILGQGPKLLIQFQNNGVVDDSQLPKDRFSAERLKGVDSTLKIQPAKLEDSAVYLCASSLGQGLVNEQYFGPGTRLTVT.